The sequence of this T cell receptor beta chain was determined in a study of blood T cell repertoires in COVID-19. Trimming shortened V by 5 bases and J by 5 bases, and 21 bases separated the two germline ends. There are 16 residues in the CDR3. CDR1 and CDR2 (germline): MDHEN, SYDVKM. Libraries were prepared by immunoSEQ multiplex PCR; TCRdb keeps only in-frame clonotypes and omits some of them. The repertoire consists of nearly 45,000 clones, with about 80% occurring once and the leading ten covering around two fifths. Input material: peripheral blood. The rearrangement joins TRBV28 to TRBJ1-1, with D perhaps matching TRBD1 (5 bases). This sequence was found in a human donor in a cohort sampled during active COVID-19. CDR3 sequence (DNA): TGTGCCAGCAGTATGGGTGGTCAGGGCCCCAGGACTGAAGCTTTCTTT. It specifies CASSMGGQGPRTEAFF.